The clone carrying this T cell receptor (beta chain) occurred many times. Within the sample, other DNA sequences also encode this same CDR3. Until they underwent thyroid surgery, no patient had received any treatment. The data derive from a study of metastatic and nonmetastatic thyroid tumors. For the study at large: Where malignant and benign thyroid patients were concerned, repertoires were compared across blood and tumor or nodule tissue.

The CDR3 consists of 14 residues. The V and J ends lost 4 bases and 10 bases respectively, with 14 bases between them. Germline V lookup: CDR1 SGHVS, CDR2 FQNEAQ. TCRdb reanalyzed the PCR reads via MiXCR. The data show under 100,000 clones, 7.5% to 9% seen once. The sequence was collected from a female donor with papillary thyroid cancer or a benign thyroid nodule (not recorded which). Some clones in this sample may be carry-over from other donors' samples. The chain uses TRBV7-8 and TRBJ1-6; D may be TRBD1 (5 bases). Sequencing was carried out using blood. Written as DNA, the CDR3 is TGTGCCAGCAGCTCACGGGGTGAGGGGTCACCCCTCCACTTT. Protein sequence: CASSSRGEGSPLHF.